The TCR beta chain under discussion was sequenced for a study of blood T cell repertoires in COVID-19. V lost 3 bases, J lost 3 bases, and 5 bases lay in between. In germline, CDR1 is SEHNR, CDR2 FQNEAQ (reference sequence). The CDR3 runs 12 residues. The table came from immunoSEQ multiplex PCR; TCRdb's copy has only in-frame clones and leaves some out. Of 250,000 or so clones detected, around 90% appear once; the ten largest clones hold approximately 0.8%. The source of this sequence is a man aged 25 to 45 with COVID-19, enrolled during active disease. The V call is TRBV7-9, the J call TRBJ1-1; D is unresolved. The specimen sequenced was peripheral blood. In DNA form, the CDR3 reads TGTGCCAGCAGCTTTGCAGACACTGAAGCTTTCTTT. This translates into CASSFADTEAFF.